This TCR beta chain comes out of a study of early T cells in non-severe SARS-CoV-2 infection. Study context: Unsorted whole blood bulk RNA was sequenced, with unpaired chains.

Researchers tagged individual cDNA molecules with unique molecular identifiers. TCRdb re-analysed the 5' RACE reads in MiXCR, keeping a single row per CDR3 protein. Among 50,000 to 70,000 distinct CDR3 sequences listed, about 7.7% were seen once. This CDR3 is built from 12 residues. Trimming cost V 0 bases and J 7 bases, with 8 bases left between them. Germline CDR1 and CDR2: SGHDT and YYEEEE. This clonotype was observed a handful of times. The sequence was obtained from an adult who was a healthcare worker with PCR-confirmed SARS-CoV-2 infection or an uninfected control (not recorded which). The V and J genes are TRBV5-6 and TRBJ2-7; D may be TRBD1 or TRBD2 (5 bases each). Sequenced: whole blood. The CDR3 bases are TGTGCCAGCAGCTTGGGGGACGGTGAGCAGTACTTC. It yields the protein CASSLGDGEQYF.